The rows below give T cell receptor beta chains drawn from one sample of a study of PD-L1 blockade in urothelial cancer. Clones were sequenced by immunoSEQ multiplex PCR, and TCRdb holds only the in-frame ones, with some missing. Of roughly 67,000 clones in the sample, approximately 86% were seen once. The sample here was PBMCs, taken around atezolizumab (anti-PD-L1) treatment. The receptors here all came from a man aged 60-69 years with urothelial cancer. Each CDR3 is given with its conserved first and last residue. The D gene is left open where the match is weak. Expanded clones are given a class, and other clones once, few, many or no size at all.

j_gene: TRBJ2-7; v_gene: TRBV6-5; abundance: .; d_gene: TRBD2; CDR3nt: TGTGCCAGCAGTTTTAGCGGGGCACGCTCTTACGAGCAGTACTTC; CDR3aa: CASSFSGARSYEQYF
j_gene: TRBJ2-3; v_gene: TRBV11-3; abundance: .; d_gene: TRBD1; CDR3nt: TGTGCCAGCAGCTATGACAGGGTTACGCAGTATTTT; CDR3aa: CASSYDRVTQYF
j_gene: TRBJ1-2; v_gene: TRBV5-1; abundance: few; d_gene: .; CDR3nt: TGCGCCAGCAGCTTAGAGGGACTCTCCTATGGCTACACCTTC; CDR3aa: CASSLEGLSYGYTF
j_gene: TRBJ2-5; v_gene: TRBV27; abundance: .; d_gene: .; CDR3nt: TGTGCCAGCAGTTTAATCCGGGAGACCCAGTACTTC; CDR3aa: CASSLIRETQYF
j_gene: TRBJ2-5; v_gene: TRBV7-3; abundance: .; d_gene: TRBD2; CDR3nt: TGTGCCAGCAGCAAGGGACTAGCCCAAGAGACCCAGTACTTC; CDR3aa: CASSKGLAQETQYF
j_gene: TRBJ2-3; v_gene: TRBV9; abundance: .; d_gene: TRBD2; CDR3nt: TGTGCCAGCAGCTATCTAGCGGGGGGGCCATATACGCAGTATTTT; CDR3aa: CASSYLAGGPYTQYF
j_gene: TRBJ2-7; v_gene: TRBV7-8; abundance: once; d_gene: TRBD1; CDR3nt: TGTGCCAGCAGCTTAGGAGGGTCAGGGGGAACCTACGAGCAGTACTTC; CDR3aa: CASSLGGSGGTYEQYF
j_gene: TRBJ1-6; v_gene: TRBV2; abundance: .; d_gene: .; CDR3nt: TGTGCCAGCAGTGAGAGGGTAGAGTCACCCCTCCACTTT; CDR3aa: CASSERVESPLHF
j_gene: TRBJ2-7; v_gene: TRBV5-1; abundance: .; d_gene: TRBD2; CDR3nt: TGCGCCAGCAGCTTGGTGGGGGGGGGATACTACGAGCAGTACTTC; CDR3aa: CASSLVGGGYYEQYF
j_gene: TRBJ1-1; v_gene: TRBV13; abundance: once; d_gene: .; CDR3nt: TGTGCCAGCAGCTTCTGGGAGACGAACACTGAAGCTTTCTTT; CDR3aa: CASSFWETNTEAFF
j_gene: TRBJ2-7; v_gene: TRBV5-4; abundance: .; d_gene: .; CDR3nt: TGTGCCAGCAGCTTGCCAGGGGTCGAGCAGTACTTC; CDR3aa: CASSLPGVEQYF
j_gene: TRBJ1-5; v_gene: TRBV21-1; abundance: .; d_gene: .; CDR3nt: TGTGCCAGCAGCAAAGAGGCGGGGGGGCAGCCCCAGCATTTT; CDR3aa: CASSKEAGGQPQHF
j_gene: TRBJ1-4; v_gene: TRBV4-2; abundance: .; d_gene: TRBD1; CDR3nt: TGTGCCAGCAGGACAGGGCGTGGTGAAAAACTGTTTTTT; CDR3aa: CASRTGRGEKLFF
j_gene: TRBJ1-5; v_gene: TRBV7-6; abundance: .; d_gene: TRBD1; CDR3nt: TGTGCCAGCAGCTTAGCGACAGGGGACAATCAGCCCCAGCATTTT; CDR3aa: CASSLATGDNQPQHF
j_gene: TRBJ2-7; v_gene: TRBV11-2; abundance: .; d_gene: .; CDR3nt: TGTGCCAGCAGCTTACTAGCTACCTCCTACGAGCAGTACTTC; CDR3aa: CASSLLATSYEQYF
j_gene: TRBJ2-3; v_gene: TRBV19; abundance: .; d_gene: TRBD2; CDR3nt: TGTGCCAGTAGTTTCACTAGCGGGGGAAATACGCAGTATTTT; CDR3aa: CASSFTSGGNTQYF
j_gene: TRBJ1-2; v_gene: TRBV10-3; abundance: .; d_gene: TRBD1; CDR3nt: TGTGCCATCAGTGATAGCGGACAGGCGTATGGCTACACCTTC; CDR3aa: CAISDSGQAYGYTF
j_gene: TRBJ2-4; v_gene: TRBV4-1; abundance: few; d_gene: TRBD2; CDR3nt: TGCGCCAGCAGCCAAGATCCTAGCGGGGCGGAATACTTC; CDR3aa: CASSQDPSGAEYF
j_gene: TRBJ1-6; v_gene: TRBV5-5; abundance: .; d_gene: .; CDR3nt: TGTGCCAGCAGCTTGGACCCGGCGGTAGGTTCACCCCTCCACTTT; CDR3aa: CASSLDPAVGSPLHF
j_gene: TRBJ2-5; v_gene: TRBV12-5; abundance: few; d_gene: .; CDR3nt: TGTGCTAGTGCGGCCACCAATCAGGGTACTGGTGAGACCCAGTACTTC; CDR3aa: CASAATNQGTGETQYF
j_gene: TRBJ2-7; v_gene: TRBV5-5; abundance: .; d_gene: TRBD1; CDR3nt: TGTGCCAGCAGCTTGTTGGGACAGGGCTCCTACGAGCAGTACTTC; CDR3aa: CASSLLGQGSYEQYF
j_gene: TRBJ2-7; v_gene: TRBV29-1; abundance: .; d_gene: .; CDR3nt: TGCAGCGTTGCTACAGTGATCTCCTACGAGCAGTACTTC; CDR3aa: CSVATVISYEQYF
j_gene: TRBJ2-5; v_gene: TRBV5-6; abundance: .; d_gene: TRBD1; CDR3nt: TGTGCCAGCAGCCTGGGACAGGGCCTAGAGACCCAGTACTTC; CDR3aa: CASSLGQGLETQYF
j_gene: TRBJ2-3; v_gene: TRBV14; abundance: .; d_gene: TRBD2; CDR3nt: TGTGCCAGCAGCCAAGATTTGCGGGGGGGTTCGGCAGATACGCAGTATTTT; CDR3aa: CASSQDLRGGSADTQYF
j_gene: TRBJ2-7; v_gene: TRBV5-4; abundance: .; d_gene: .; CDR3nt: TGTGCCAGCAGCCGCCCAGACTACGAGCAGTACTTC; CDR3aa: CASSRPDYEQYF
j_gene: TRBJ2-3; v_gene: TRBV19; abundance: .; d_gene: TRBD2; CDR3nt: TGTGCCAGTAGCCTAAGGACTAGAGATACGCAGTATTTT; CDR3aa: CASSLRTRDTQYF
j_gene: TRBJ2-3; v_gene: TRBV6-5; abundance: .; d_gene: .; CDR3nt: TGTGCCAGCAGTGTAGCTCGGTTGGATACGCAGTATTTT; CDR3aa: CASSVARLDTQYF
j_gene: TRBJ2-5; v_gene: TRBV11-3; abundance: .; d_gene: .; CDR3nt: TGTGCCAGCAGCTTAGGGGGGACTCGTCCCGAAGAGACCCAGTACTTC; CDR3aa: CASSLGGTRPEETQYF
j_gene: TRBJ2-3; v_gene: TRBV4-2; abundance: .; d_gene: TRBD2; CDR3nt: TGTGCCAGCAGCCAAGATGGGACTAGGTCCACAGATACGCAGTATTTT; CDR3aa: CASSQDGTRSTDTQYF
j_gene: TRBJ1-2; v_gene: TRBV7-8; abundance: few; d_gene: .; CDR3nt: TGTGCCAGCAGCTTAGTTGGACAGAACTATGGCTACACCTTC; CDR3aa: CASSLVGQNYGYTF